This T cell receptor beta chain is drawn from a study of CD8 T cells in ankylosing spondylitis. This clonotype was counted ten times or more. What it binds is not known. Germline V CDR1 and CDR2: MNHNS, SASEGT. This CDR3 has 14 residues. Trimming cost V 6 bases and J 0 bases, with 9 bases left between them. TCRdb re-called the 5' RACE reads with MiXCR, one entry per CDR3 protein. Among more than 150,000 distinct CDR3 sequences listed, approximately 10% were seen once. Findings of the study overall: A subset of motif variants has previously been described in the synovial fluid and blood of reactive arthritis.

Sequencing was performed on blood, either unsorted or a sorted T cell fraction (not recorded which). The V call is TRBV6-1, the J call TRBJ1-5, with D tentatively TRBD1 (5 bases). This clonotype was obtained from a male donor with ankylosing spondylitis or in good health (not recorded which). CDR3 DNA: TGTGCCAGCAGAGGCGGGACTAGCAATCAGCCCCAGCATTTT. It codes for CASRGGTSNQPQHF.